The entry that follows covers one T cell receptor (beta chain) sequence. Its antigen has not been determined. Base qualities are missing; no much larger clone stands one base away. Set within a cohort of healthcare workers in London, UK, this nested case-control study involved weekly PCR testing of nasopharyngeal swabs along with blood sampling. Healthcare workers were enrolled in the week of the UK lockdown, from 23 to 31 March 2020, and were followed every week for up to 16 weeks. The protocol used for the library was 5' RACE. Sequencing used a NextSeq 500. The TCR library protocol attached unique molecular identifiers to individual cDNA molecules to correct for sequencing error and PCR bias. Sequencing covered both TCR alpha and beta chains, and within each sample the abundances of alpha and beta sequences were tightly co-correlated. The original pipeline was this. Decombinator V4 was used to annotate TCR sequences for V gene, J gene and CDR3. TCRs were defined as expanded if a significant change between any two time points was detected under a Poisson model with p below 0.0001. TCR abundances were normalised to the total number of TCRs sequenced in each sample and reported as counts per million. TRAV1-2 paired with TRAJ12, TRAJ20 or TRAJ33 defined MAIT TCRs, while TRAV10 paired with TRAJ18 defined iNKT TCRs. A search of VDJdb, accessed on 1 November 2021, was run for TCRs annotated to CMV, EBV and SARS-CoV-2, with TCRs annotated for multiple antigens excluded. Starting from the raw public reads, TCRdb applied fastp trimming at Q25, assembled clones with MiXCR and retained in-frame beta chains. Rows matching on CDR3 protein sequence are summarized as one entry with the most common DNA and genes. The V and J calls were determined by TCRdb, not by the authors. Recorded for this sample are 100,000 to 150,000 distinct CDR3 sequences; under 15% of them occurred a single time. Jointly, the top ten make up around a fifth of the sample.

V is cut by 5 bases and J by 4 bases, and the space between the germline ends is 9 bases. From cysteine to phenylalanine, the CDR3 is 13 amino acids long. Only the CDR3 DNA stays, 39 bases, in frame from base 1. Via the germline V gene (reference sequence), CDR1 is PRHDT and CDR2 FYEKMQ. These data are taken from a study of early T cells in non-severe SARS-CoV-2 infection (dated by TCRdb to 2020 to 2023). Regarding the study in general: Because TCR sequencing was done on bulk RNA from unsorted whole blood, the alpha and beta chains could not be paired.

Paper-wide results and their limitations: VDJdb matching was skewed toward anti-spike CD8 responses and likely underestimated virus-specific expansions by missing private and CD4 specificities.

The sequenced sample was whole blood. Recombination joined TRBV13 with TRBJ1-3; the D gene is possibly TRBD1, with 5 bases matching. The sequence was obtained from an adult who was a healthcare worker with PCR-confirmed SARS-CoV-2 infection or an uninfected control (not recorded which). The CDR3 reads as follows: CASSPGPGNTIYF. The DNA reads as follows: TGTGCCAGCAGCCCGGGACCCGGAAACACCATATATTTT.